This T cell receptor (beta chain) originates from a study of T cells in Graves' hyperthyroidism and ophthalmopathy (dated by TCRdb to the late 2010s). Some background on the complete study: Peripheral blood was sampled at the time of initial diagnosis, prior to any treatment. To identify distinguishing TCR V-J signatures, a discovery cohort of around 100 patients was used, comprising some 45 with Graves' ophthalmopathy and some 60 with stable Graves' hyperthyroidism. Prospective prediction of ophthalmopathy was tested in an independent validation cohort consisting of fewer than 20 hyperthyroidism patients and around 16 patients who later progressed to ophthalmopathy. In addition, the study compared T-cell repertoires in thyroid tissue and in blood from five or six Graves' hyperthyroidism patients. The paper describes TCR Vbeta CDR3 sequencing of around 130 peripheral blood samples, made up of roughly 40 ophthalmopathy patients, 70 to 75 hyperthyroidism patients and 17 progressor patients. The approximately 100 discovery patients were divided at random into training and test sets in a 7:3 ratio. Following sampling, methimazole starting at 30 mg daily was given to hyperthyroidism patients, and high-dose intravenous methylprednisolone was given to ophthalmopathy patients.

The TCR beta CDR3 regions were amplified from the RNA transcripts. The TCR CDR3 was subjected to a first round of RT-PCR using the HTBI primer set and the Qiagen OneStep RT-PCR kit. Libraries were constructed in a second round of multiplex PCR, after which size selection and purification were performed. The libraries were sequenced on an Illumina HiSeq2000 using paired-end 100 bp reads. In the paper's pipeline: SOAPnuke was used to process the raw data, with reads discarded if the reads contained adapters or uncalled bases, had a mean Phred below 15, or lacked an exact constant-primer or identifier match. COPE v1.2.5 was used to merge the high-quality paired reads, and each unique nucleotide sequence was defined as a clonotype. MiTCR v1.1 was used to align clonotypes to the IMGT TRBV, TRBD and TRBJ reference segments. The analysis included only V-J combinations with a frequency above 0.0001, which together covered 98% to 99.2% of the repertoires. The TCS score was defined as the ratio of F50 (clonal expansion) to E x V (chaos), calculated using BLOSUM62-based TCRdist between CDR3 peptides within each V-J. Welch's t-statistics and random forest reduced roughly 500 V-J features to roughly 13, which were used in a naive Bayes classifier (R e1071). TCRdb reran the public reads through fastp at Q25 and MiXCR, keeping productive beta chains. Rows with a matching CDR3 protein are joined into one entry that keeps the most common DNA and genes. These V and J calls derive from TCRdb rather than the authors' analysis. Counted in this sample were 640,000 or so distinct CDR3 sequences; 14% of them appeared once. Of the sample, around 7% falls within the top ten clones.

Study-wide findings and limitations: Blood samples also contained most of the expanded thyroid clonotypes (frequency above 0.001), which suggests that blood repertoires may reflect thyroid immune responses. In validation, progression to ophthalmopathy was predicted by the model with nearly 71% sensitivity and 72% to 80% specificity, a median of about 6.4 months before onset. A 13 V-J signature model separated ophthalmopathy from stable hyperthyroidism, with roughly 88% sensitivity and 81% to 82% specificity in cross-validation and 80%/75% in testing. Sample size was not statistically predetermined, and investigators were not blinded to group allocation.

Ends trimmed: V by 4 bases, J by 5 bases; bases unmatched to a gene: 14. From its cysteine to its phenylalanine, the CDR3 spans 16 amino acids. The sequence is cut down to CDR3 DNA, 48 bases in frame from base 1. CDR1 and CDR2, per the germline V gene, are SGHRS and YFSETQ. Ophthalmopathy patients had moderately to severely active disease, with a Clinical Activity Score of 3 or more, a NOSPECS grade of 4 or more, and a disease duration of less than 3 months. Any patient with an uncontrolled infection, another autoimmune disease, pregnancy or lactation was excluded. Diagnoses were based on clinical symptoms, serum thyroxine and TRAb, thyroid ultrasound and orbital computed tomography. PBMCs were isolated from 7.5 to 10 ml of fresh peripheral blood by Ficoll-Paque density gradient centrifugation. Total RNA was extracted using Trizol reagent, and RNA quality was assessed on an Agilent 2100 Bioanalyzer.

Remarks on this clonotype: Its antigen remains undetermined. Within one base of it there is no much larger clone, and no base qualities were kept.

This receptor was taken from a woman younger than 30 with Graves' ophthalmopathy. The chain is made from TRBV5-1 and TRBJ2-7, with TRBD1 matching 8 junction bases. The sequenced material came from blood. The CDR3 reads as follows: CASSHDPGQVVNEQYF. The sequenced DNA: TGCGCCAGCAGCCACGATCCGGGACAGGTGGTAAACGAGCAGTACTTC.